This T cell receptor (beta chain) originates from a study of STAT5B mutations in CD4+ large granular lymphocyte leukemia. In the study overall: Among healthy controls, a particular HLA allele went with more CDR3 'QG' motifs.

The assay was immunoSEQ multiplex PCR, and TCRdb's table has in-frame clones only and misses some. The sample includes approximately 32,000 clones, about 70% of them seen just once. The CDR3 sequence is 13 residues long. V was trimmed by 5 bases and J by 1 base, leaving 8 bases between them. From germline, CDR1 is MRHNA and CDR2 SNTAGT. This clonotype was obtained from a human donor in good health. The chain recombines TRBV6-4 with TRBJ1-1; no reliable D call. Sequencing was performed on CD4+ T cells from blood buffy coats. CDR3 DNA sequence: TGTGCCAGCAGTAGCTCGGGGAACACTGAAGCTTTCTTT. This encodes CASSSSGNTEAFF.